This T cell receptor beta chain was obtained from a study of siplizumab effects on memory and regulatory T cells. Germline V gene data show CDR1 as LNHDA and CDR2 as SQIVND (reference sequence). The CDR3 extends over 15 amino acids. V lost 3 bases, J lost 2 bases, and 13 bases lay in between. Sequencing was performed with immunoSEQ multiplex PCR; in TCRdb, only in-frame clones are kept and a portion is missing. The table has about 100,000 clones, about 91% seen once; the top ten hold 0.15%. This clone was detected only once. The sample consisted of CD4+ T cells sorted from blood. The clonotype comes from a human donor in good health. This chain links TRBV19 with TRBJ1-2, with a weak D call TRBD1 (6 bases). In DNA, the CDR3 is TGTGCCAGTAGTATCCCGGGGGCCTTAAACTATGGCTACACCTTC. Encoded protein: CASSIPGALNYGYTF.